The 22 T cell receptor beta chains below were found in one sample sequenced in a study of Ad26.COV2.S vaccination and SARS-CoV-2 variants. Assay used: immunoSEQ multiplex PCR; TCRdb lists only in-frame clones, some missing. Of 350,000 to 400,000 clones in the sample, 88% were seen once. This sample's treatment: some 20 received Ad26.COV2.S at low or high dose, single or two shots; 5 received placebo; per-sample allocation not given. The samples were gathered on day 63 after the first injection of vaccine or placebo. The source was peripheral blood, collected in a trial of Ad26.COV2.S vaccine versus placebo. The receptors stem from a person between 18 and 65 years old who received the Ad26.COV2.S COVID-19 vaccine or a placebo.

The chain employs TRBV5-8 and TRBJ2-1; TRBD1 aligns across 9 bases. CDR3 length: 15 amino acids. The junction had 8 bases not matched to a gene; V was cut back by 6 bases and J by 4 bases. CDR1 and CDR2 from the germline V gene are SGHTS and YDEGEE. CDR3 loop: CASTRRGQGYNEQFF. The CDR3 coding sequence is TGTGCCAGCACCAGGAGGGGACAGGGATACAATGAGCAGTTCTTC.

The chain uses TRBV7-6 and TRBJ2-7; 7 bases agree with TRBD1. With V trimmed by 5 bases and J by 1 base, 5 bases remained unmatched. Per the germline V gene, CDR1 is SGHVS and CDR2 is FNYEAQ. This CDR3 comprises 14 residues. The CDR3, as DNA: TGTGCCAGCAGCCCCCCGGGACAGTCCTACGAGCAGTACTTC. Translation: CASSPPGQSYEQYF.

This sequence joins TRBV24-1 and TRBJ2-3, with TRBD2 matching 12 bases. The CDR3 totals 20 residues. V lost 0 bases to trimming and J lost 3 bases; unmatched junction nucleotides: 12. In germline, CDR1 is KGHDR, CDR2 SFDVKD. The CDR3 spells CATSDLLLAGGNFLTDTQYF. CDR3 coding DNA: TGTGCCACCAGTGATTTGCTGCTAGCGGGGGGGAATTTCCTGACAGATACGCAGTATTTT.

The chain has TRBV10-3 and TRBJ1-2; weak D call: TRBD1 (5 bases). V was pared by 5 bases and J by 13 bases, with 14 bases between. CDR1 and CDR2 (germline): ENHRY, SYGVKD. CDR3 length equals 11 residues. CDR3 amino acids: CAISSQGIFTF. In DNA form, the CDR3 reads TGTGCCATCAGTAGCCAGGGTATTTTCACCTTC.

The CDR3, as DNA: TGTGCCAGCCGGAACTCAGGGAACGAAAAACTGTTTTTT. As protein: CASRNSGNEKLFF. V is TRBV2 and J is TRBJ1-4; possibly TRBD1 for D (5 bases). Germline CDR1 SNHLY, CDR2 FYNNEI. There are 13 residues in the CDR3. The V and J ends lost 8 bases and 8 bases respectively, with 15 bases between them. The full variable domain, with the rest looked up from reference TRBV2 and TRBJ1-4, is EPEVTQTPSHQVTQMGQEVILRCVPISNHLYFYWYRQILGQKVEFLVSFYNNEISEKSEIFDDQFSVERPDGSNFTLKIRSTKLEDSAMYFCASRNSGNEKLFFGSGTQLSVL.

CDR3 bases: TGTGCCAGCAGTGACTTCGGGGGGCCGGGTAATGAGCAGTTCTTC. Amino acid sequence: CASSDFGGPGNEQFF. The V and J genes are TRBV2 and TRBJ2-1, with D possibly matching TRBD2 (7 bases). Germline lookup yields CDR1 SNHLY and CDR2 FYNNEI. V lost 3 bases and J 7 bases, leaving 16 bases between the germline ends. There are 15 residues in the CDR3.

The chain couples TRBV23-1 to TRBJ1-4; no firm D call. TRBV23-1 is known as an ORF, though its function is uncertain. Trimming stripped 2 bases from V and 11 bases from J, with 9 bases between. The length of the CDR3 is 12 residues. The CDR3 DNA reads TGCGCCAGCAGTCAAAGTGCCTTTAAACTGTTTTTT. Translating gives CASSQSAFKLFF.

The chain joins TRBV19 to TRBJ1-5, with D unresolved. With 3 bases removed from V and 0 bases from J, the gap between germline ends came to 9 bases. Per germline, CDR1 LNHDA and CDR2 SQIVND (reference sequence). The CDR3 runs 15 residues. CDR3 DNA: TGTGCCAGTAGTATGGCCCATCTTAGCAATCAGCCCCAGCATTTT. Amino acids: CASSMAHLSNQPQHF.

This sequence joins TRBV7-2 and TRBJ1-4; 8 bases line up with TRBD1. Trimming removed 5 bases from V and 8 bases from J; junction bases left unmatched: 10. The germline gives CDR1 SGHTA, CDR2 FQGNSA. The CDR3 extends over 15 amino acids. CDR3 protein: CASSPAGGAREKLFF. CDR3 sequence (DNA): TGTGCCAGCAGCCCAGCAGGGGGCGCGAGGGAAAAACTGTTTTTT.

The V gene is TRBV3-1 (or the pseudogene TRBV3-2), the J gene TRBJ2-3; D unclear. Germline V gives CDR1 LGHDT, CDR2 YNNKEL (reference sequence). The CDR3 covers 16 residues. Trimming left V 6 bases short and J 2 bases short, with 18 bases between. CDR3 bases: TGTGCCAGCAGTTTCTTGAACCTACCAAACACAGATACGCAGTATTTT. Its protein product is CASSFLNLPNTDTQYF.

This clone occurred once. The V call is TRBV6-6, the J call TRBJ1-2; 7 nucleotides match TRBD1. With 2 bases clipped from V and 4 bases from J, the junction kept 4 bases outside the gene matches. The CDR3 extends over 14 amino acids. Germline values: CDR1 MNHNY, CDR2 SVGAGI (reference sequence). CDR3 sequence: CASSYRDRAYGYTF. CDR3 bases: TGTGCCAGCAGTTACCGCGACAGGGCCTATGGCTACACCTTC.

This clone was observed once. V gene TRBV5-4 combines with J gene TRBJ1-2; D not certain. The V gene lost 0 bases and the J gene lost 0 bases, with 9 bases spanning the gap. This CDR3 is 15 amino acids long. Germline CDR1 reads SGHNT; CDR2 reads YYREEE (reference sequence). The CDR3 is CASSLGGNANYGYTF. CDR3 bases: TGTGCCAGCAGCTTGGGAGGGAACGCTAACTATGGCTACACCTTC.

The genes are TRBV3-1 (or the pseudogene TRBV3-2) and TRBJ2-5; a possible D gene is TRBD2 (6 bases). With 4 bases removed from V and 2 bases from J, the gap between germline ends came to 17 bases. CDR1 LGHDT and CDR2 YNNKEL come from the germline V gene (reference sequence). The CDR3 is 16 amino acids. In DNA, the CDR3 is TGTGCCAGCAGCCGGCTACTGACGGGGGTTCAAGAGACCCAGTACTTC. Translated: CASSRLLTGVQETQYF.

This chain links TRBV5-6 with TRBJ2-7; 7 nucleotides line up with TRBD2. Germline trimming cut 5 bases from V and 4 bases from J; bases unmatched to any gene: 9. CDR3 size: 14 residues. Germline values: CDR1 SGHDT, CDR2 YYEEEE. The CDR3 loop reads CASSVSGLPYEQYF. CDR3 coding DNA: TGTGCCAGCAGTGTGTCGGGACTACCTTACGAGCAGTACTTC.

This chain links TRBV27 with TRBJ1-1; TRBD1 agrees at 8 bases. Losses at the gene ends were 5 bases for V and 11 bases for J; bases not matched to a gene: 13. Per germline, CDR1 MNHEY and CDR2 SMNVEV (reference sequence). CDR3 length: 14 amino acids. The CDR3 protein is CASSPAPDRVVAFF. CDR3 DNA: TGTGCCAGCAGTCCCGCCCCGGACAGGGTAGTGGCTTTCTTT.

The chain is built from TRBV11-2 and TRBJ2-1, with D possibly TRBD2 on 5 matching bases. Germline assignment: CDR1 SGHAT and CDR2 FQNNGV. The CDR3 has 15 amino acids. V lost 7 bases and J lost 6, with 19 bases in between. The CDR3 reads CASTDASIRFNEQFF. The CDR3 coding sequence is TGTGCCAGCACAGATGCTAGCATTAGGTTCAATGAGCAGTTCTTC.

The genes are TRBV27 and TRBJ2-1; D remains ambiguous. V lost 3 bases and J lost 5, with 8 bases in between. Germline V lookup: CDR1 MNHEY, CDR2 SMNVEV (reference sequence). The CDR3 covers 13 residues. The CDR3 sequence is CASSLGGDNEQFF. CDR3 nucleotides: TGTGCCAGCAGTTTGGGTGGGGACAATGAGCAGTTCTTC.

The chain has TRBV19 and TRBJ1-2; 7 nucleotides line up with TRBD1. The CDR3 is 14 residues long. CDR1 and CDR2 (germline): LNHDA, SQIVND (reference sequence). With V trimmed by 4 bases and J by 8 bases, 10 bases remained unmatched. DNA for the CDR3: TGTGCCAGTAGTAGGGGACAGCCGGGGGGCGGCTACACCTTC. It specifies CASSRGQPGGGYTF.

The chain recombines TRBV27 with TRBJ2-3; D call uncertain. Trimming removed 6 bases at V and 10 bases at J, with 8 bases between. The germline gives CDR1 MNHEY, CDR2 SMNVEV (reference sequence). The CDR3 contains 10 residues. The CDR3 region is CASRGASQYF. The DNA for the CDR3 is TGTGCCAGCAGAGGAGCTTCGCAGTATTTT.

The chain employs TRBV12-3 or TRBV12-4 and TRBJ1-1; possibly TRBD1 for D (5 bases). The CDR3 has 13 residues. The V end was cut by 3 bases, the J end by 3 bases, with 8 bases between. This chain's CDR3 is CASSLGVYTEAFF. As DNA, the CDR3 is TGTGCCAGCAGTTTGGGGGTTTACACTGAAGCTTTCTTT.

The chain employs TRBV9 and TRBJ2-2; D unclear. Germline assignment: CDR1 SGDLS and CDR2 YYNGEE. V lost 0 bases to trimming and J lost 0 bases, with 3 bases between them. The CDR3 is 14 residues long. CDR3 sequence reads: CASSVGTNTGELFF. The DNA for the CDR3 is TGTGCCAGCAGCGTAGGAACGAACACCGGGGAGCTGTTTTTT. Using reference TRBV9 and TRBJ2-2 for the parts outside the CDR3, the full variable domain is DSGVTQTPKHLITATGQRVTLRCSPRSGDLSVYWYQQSLDQGLQFLIQYYNGEERAKGNILERFSAQQFPDLHSELNLSSLELGDSALYFCASSVGTNTGELFFGEGSRLTVL.

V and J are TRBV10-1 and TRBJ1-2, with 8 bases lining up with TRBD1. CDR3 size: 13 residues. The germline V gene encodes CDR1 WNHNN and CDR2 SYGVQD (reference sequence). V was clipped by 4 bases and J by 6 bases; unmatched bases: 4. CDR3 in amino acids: CASSVGTGNGYTF. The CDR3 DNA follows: TGCGCCAGCAGTGTCGGGACAGGAAATGGCTACACCTTC.